This T cell receptor beta chain was documented in a study of shared clonotypes between healthy human individuals. Study-wide background: Participating donors consisted of a couple of women and a few men aged 18 to 49. Findings and limits, study-wide: Clonotypes which were not shared had lower generation probabilities than clonotypes that all four donors shared.

V lost 6 bases to trimming and J lost 4 bases; unmatched junction nucleotides: 3. Germline assignment: CDR1 MNHEY and CDR2 SVGAGI. The length of the CDR3 is 14 residues. This clone was observed a single time. The antigen is undetermined. The same CDR3 can be traced to other DNA sequences in this sample. The method was immunoSEQ multiplex PCR; TCRdb's version includes in-frame clones alone and lacks a portion of them. This table has about 2.3 million clones, 85% to 95% appearing once. The specimen sequenced was naive CD4+ T cells from PBMCs. Indicated subset: CD45RA+ positively selected. The chain combines TRBV6-5 with TRBJ2-7; 13 nucleotides line up with TRBD2. This TCR was recovered from a man in his late teens or twenties in good health. Some clones in this sample may be carry-over from other donors' samples. In DNA, the CDR3 is TGTGCCAGCAGCCGACTAGCGGGGGGATACGAGCAGTACTTC. It is translated as CASSRLAGGYEQYF.